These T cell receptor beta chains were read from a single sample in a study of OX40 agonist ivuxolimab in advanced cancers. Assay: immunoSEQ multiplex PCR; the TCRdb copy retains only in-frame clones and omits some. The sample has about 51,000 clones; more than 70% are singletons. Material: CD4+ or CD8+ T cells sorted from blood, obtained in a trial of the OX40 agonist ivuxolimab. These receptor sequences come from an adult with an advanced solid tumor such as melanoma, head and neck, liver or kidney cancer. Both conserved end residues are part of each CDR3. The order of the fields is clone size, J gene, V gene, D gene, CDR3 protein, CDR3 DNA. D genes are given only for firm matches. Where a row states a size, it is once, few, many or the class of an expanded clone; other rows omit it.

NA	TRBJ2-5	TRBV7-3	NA	CASSLMPGVGETQYF	TGTGCCAGCAGCTTAATGCCAGGTGTGGGGGAGACCCAGTACTTC
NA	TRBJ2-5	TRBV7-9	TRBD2	CASSLEGGRASETQYF	TGTGCCAGCAGCTTAGAGGGCGGGAGGGCCTCAGAGACCCAGTACTTC
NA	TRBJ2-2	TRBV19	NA	CASSILTPTGNTGELFF	TGTGCCAGTAGTATTTTGACCCCGACAGGGAACACCGGGGAGCTGTTTTTT
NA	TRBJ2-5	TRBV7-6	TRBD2	CASSLNGGQETQYF	TGTGCCAGCAGCTTAAACGGGGGGCAAGAGACCCAGTACTTC
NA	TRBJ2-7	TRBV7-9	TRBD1	CASSIGQGYEQYF	TGTGCCAGCAGCATCGGACAGGGCTACGAGCAGTACTTC
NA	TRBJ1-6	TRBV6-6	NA	CASRGLGNSPLHF	TGTGCCAGCAGGGGGCTGGGGAATTCACCCCTCCACTTT
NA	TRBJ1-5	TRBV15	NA	CATSRRARGNQPQHF	TGTGCCACCAGCAGAAGGGCGAGGGGGAATCAGCCCCAGCATTTT
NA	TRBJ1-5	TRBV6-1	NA	CASSVSVPQPQHF	TGTGCCAGCAGTGTGTCAGTACCTCAGCCCCAGCATTTT
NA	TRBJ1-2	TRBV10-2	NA	CASSESTSNYGYTF	TGCGCCAGCAGTGAGTCGACTTCTAACTATGGCTACACCTTC
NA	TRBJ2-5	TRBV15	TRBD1	CATSQGTGWKTQYF	TGTGCCACCAGCCAGGGGACAGGGTGGAAGACCCAGTACTTC
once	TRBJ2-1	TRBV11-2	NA	CASSQRVGGNNEQFF	TGTGCCAGCAGCCAGCGAGTAGGGGGGAACAATGAGCAGTTCTTC
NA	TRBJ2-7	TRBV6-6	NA	CASSYGGEQYF	TGTGCCAGCAGTTATGGGGGGGAGCAGTACTTC
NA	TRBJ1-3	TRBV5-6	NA	CASSSRVAGNTIYF	TGTGCCAGCAGCTCCAGGGTAGCTGGAAACACCATATATTTT
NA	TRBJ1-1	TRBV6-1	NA	CASSELTVLNTEAFF	TGTGCCAGCAGTGAATTGACAGTACTGAACACTGAAGCTTTCTTT
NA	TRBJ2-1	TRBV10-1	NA	CASSERTKSEQFF	TGCGCCAGCAGTGAGCGGACTAAGAGTGAGCAGTTCTTC
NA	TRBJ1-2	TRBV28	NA	CASSTGFKNGYTF	TGTGCCAGCAGTACAGGGTTCAAGAATGGCTACACCTTC
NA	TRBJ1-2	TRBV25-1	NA	CASSKESYYGYTF	TGTGCCAGCTCCAAAGAGTCGTACTATGGCTACACCTTC
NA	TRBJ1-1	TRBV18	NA	CASSPRTKNTEAFF	TGTGCCAGCTCACCCAGGACAAAGAACACTGAAGCTTTCTTT
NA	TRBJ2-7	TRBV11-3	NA	CASSPTSLHEQYF	TGTGCCAGCAGCCCCACTAGTCTTCACGAGCAGTACTTC
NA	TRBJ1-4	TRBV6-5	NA	CASRSESWEKLFF	TGTGCCAGCAGATCAGAGTCATGGGAAAAACTGTTTTTT
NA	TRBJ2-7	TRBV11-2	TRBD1	CASSPGTGGYEQYF	TGTGCCAGCAGTCCCGGGACAGGGGGCTACGAGCAGTACTTC
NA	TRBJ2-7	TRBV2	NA	CASSNGPYEQYF	TGTGCCAGCAGTAACGGACCATACGAGCAGTACTTC
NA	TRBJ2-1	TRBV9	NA	CASSAGTTYNEQFF	TGTGCCAGCAGCGCCGGGACAACCTACAATGAGCAGTTCTTC
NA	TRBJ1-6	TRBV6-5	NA	CASSYRERNSPLHF	TGTGCCAGCAGCTACAGGGAGCGGAATTCACCCCTCCACTTT
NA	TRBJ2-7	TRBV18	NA	CASSPPGDNEQYF	TGTGCCAGCTCACCACCGGGGGACAACGAGCAGTACTTC
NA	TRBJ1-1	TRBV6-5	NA	CASSSSGGGMNTEAFF	TGTGCCAGCAGTTCTAGCGGGGGGGGCATGAACACTGAAGCTTTCTTT
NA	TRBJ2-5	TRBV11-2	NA	CASSYQPRDPGETQYF	TGTGCCAGCAGCTACCAACCCCGGGACCCCGGAGAGACCCAGTACTTC
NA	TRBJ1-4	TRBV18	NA	CASSPGSNEKLFF	TGTGCCAGCTCACCAGGGTCTAATGAAAAACTGTTTTTT
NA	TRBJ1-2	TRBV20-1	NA	CSSAGDGYTF	TGCAGCTCGGCTGGAGATGGCTACACCTTC
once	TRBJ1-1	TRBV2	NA	CASNEQAHTEAFF	TGTGCCAGCAATGAACAGGCGCACACTGAAGCTTTCTTT
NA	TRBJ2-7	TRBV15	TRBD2	CATSTGGSPYEQYF	TGTGCCACCAGCACTGGCGGGAGCCCCTACGAGCAGTACTTC
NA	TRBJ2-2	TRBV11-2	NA	CASSLQNTGELFF	TGTGCCAGCAGCTTACAGAACACCGGGGAGCTGTTTTTT
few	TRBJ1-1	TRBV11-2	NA	CASRALGTGGPEAFF	TGTGCCAGCAGGGCTTTAGGGACCGGGGGGCCTGAAGCTTTCTTT
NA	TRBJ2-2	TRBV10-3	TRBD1	CATAGTGGSGELFF	TGTGCCACCGCCGGGACAGGGGGTTCCGGGGAGCTGTTTTTT
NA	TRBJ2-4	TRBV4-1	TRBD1	CASSQAFLRGPLAENIQYF	TGCGCCAGCAGCCAAGCGTTTCTCAGGGGGCCTTTAGCCGAAAACATTCAGTACTTC
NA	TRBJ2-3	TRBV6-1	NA	CASRGMDTQYF	TGTGCCAGCAGGGGGATGGATACGCAGTATTTT
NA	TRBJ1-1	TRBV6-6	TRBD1	CASTLGTGGTEAFF	TGTGCCAGCACCCTCGGGACAGGGGGAACTGAAGCTTTCTTT